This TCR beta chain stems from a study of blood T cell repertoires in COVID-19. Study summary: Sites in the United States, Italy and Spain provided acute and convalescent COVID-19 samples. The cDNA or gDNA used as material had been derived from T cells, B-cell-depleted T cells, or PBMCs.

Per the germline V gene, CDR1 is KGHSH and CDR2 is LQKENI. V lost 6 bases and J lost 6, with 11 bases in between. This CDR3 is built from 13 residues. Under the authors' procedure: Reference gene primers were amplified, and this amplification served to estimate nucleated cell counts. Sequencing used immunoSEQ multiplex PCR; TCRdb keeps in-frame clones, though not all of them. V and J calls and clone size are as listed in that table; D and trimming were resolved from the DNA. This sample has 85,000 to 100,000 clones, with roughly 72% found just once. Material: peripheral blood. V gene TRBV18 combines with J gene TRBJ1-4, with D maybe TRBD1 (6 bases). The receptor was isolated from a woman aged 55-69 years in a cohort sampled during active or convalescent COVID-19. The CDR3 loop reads CASSGARDEKLFF. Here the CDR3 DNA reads TGTGCCAGCTCGGGGGCGCGGGATGAAAAACTGTTTTTT.